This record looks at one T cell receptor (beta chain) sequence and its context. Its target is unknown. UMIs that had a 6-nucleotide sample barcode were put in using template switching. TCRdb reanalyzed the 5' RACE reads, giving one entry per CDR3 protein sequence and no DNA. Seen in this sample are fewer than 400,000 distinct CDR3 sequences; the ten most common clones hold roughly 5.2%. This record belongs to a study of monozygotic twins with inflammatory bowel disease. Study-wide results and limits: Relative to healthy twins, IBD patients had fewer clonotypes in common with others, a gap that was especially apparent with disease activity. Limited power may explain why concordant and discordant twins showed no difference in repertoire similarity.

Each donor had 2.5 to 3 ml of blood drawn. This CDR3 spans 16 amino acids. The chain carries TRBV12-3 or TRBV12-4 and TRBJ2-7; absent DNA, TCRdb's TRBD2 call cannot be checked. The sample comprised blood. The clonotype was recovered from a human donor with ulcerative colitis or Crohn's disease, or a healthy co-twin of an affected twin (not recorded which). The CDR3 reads CASSNRGLAGGYVQYF.